These 32 T cell receptor beta chains share one sample of origin, sequenced in a study of shared clonotypes between healthy human individuals. The method was immunoSEQ multiplex PCR; TCRdb's version includes in-frame clones alone and lacks a portion of them. Of over a million clones in the sample, under 80% are singletons; the top ten hold about 1.5%. The specimen sequenced was memory CD4+ T cells sorted from blood. Regarding subset: CD45RA-negative fraction. These receptors were obtained from a young man in good health.

The chain recombines TRBV12-1 with TRBJ2-1; the table's D call TRBD2 went unverified against the DNA. TRBV12-1 is reported as a pseudogene. The CDR3 length is 14 residues. DNA of the CDR3: TGTGCCAGCAGCTGGGAGCGGGAGCAGAATGAGCAGTTCTTC. Encoded protein: CASSWEREQNEQFF.

The chain carries TRBV11-1 and TRBJ2-1, with D possibly matching TRBD1 (6 bases). The germline V and J ends were trimmed by 5 bases and 2 bases, with 10 bases remaining between them. This CDR3 is 14 amino acids long. Germline assignment: CDR1 SGHAT and CDR2 FQDESV (reference sequence). The CDR3 spells CASSPTGTYNEQFF. As DNA, the CDR3 is TGTGCCAGCAGCCCAACAGGGACCTACAATGAGCAGTTCTTC. Full variable domain (rest looked up from reference TRBV11-1 and TRBJ2-1): EAEVAQSPRYKITEKSQAVAFWCDPISGHATLYWYRQILGQGPELLVQFQDESVVDDSQLPKDRFSAERLKGVDSTLKIQPAELGDSAMYLCASSPTGTYNEQFFGPGTRLTVL.

The chain links TRBV7-8 to TRBJ1-5; 9 bases are a match to TRBD1. The CDR3 extends over 16 amino acids. The V and J ends lost 2 bases and 5 bases, in that order; junction bases with no gene match: 7. Germline CDR1 and CDR2: SGHVS and FQNEAQ. This chain's CDR3 is CASSLWGQGPHQPQHF. The CDR3 nucleotides are TGTGCCAGCAGCTTATGGGGACAGGGCCCTCATCAGCCCCAGCATTTT.

The rearrangement uses TRBV19 and TRBJ1-5, with D uncertain. In germline, CDR1 is LNHDA, CDR2 SQIVND (reference sequence). Trimming left V 6 bases short and J 11 bases short, with 17 bases between. The CDR3 length is 13 residues. The CDR3: CASRTSSTLSQHF. CDR3 DNA sequence: TGTGCCAGTAGGACCTCGAGCACCCTGTCCCAGCATTTT.

The chain has TRBV27 and TRBJ1-5; no clear D gene. The CDR3 covers 14 residues. V lost 6 bases, J lost 3 bases, and 12 bases lay in between. Looked up from germline, CDR1 is MNHEY and CDR2 is SMNVEV (reference sequence). The CDR3 nucleotides are TGTGCCAGCAGAACCCGGGATTTCAATCAGCCCCAGCATTTT. Translated, it gives CASRTRDFNQPQHF.

The CDR3 DNA reads TGTGCCAGCAGTAACGGTGGGAACACTGAAGCTTTCTTT. It is translated as CASSNGGNTEAFF. This chain uses TRBV25-1 with TRBJ1-1, with D unclear. The CDR3 has 13 amino acids. Germline CDR1 MGHDK, CDR2 SYGVNS. V was cut by 5 bases and J by 1 base, with 8 bases left in between.

This clone was seen once. This chain joins TRBV21-1 and TRBJ2-7; TRBD1, as called in the table, went unchecked against the DNA. TRBV21-1 is an annotated pseudogene. This CDR3 spans 15 amino acids. The CDR3 DNA is TGTGCCAGCAGCATGAACAGGCGGCTAATTTACGAGCAGTACTTC. It is translated as CASSMNRRLIYEQYF.

V usage is TRBV4-1 and J usage is TRBJ2-5, with 8 bases that match TRBD2. Losses at the gene ends were 1 base for V and 2 bases for J; bases not matched to a gene: 6. The germline V gene has CDR1 MGHRA and CDR2 YSYEKL. The CDR3 sequence is 16 residues long. CDR3 amino acids: CASSQVPTSDQETQYF. The CDR3 nucleotides read TGCGCCAGCAGCCAAGTCCCGACTAGCGATCAAGAGACCCAGTACTTC.

This chain links TRBV4-2 with TRBJ1-6, with D perhaps TRBD1 (5 bases). Trimming took off 4 bases at V and 5 bases at J, with 9 bases between the two ends. Germline CDR1 and CDR2: LGHNA and YNFKEQ. This CDR3 is 14 amino acids long. The CDR3 coding sequence is TGTGCCAGCAGCCCCCGGACAAATAATTCACCCCTCCACTTT. This encodes CASSPRTNNSPLHF.

The rearrangement uses TRBV9 and TRBJ1-4; D call uncertain. The CDR3 length is 15 residues. Trimming pared 0 bases from V and 8 bases from J, leaving 14 bases between. Looked up from germline, CDR1 is SGDLS and CDR2 is YYNGEE. CDR3 sequence: CASSVAETFGEKLFF. The DNA for the CDR3 is TGTGCCAGCAGCGTAGCTGAGACTTTTGGGGAAAAACTGTTTTTT.

V is TRBV27 and J is TRBJ1-4; 8 bases agree with TRBD1. Germline V CDR1 and CDR2: MNHEY, SMNVEV (reference sequence). With V trimmed by 6 bases and J by 8 bases, 5 bases remained unmatched. This CDR3 region has 13 residues. The CDR3: CASRTGVGEKLFF. The DNA of the CDR3 is TGTGCCAGCAGGACAGGGGTTGGGGAAAAACTGTTTTTT.

This rearrangement joins TRBV6-1 to TRBJ2-7, with D unresolved. The V gene lost 6 bases and the J gene lost 4 bases, with 16 bases spanning the gap. This CDR3 has 14 residues. Germline V CDR1 and CDR2: MNHNS, SASEGT. The CDR3 is CASSSLGPPYEQYF. The CDR3 coding sequence is TGTGCCAGCAGCTCTCTCGGACCTCCTTACGAGCAGTACTTC.

The chain joins TRBV11-2 to TRBJ2-5, with D tentatively TRBD1 or TRBD2 (5 bases each). Germline CDR1 is SGHAT and CDR2 is FQNNGV. CDR3 length equals 17 residues. V lost 3 bases, J lost 5 bases, and 22 bases lay in between. CDR3 sequence: CASSLIKGRGVRETQYF. For the CDR3, the DNA is TGTGCCAGCAGCTTGATTAAGGGGAGAGGGGTGAGGGAGACCCAGTACTTC.

The chain joins TRBV10-3 to TRBJ1-4, with TRBD1 identical over 7 bases. The V gene end was trimmed by 6 bases and the J gene end by 3 bases; junction bases not matched to a gene: 4. Looked up from germline, CDR1 is ENHRY and CDR2 is SYGVKD. This CDR3 contains 14 residues. The CDR3 region has the DNA TGTGCCATCAGACAGGGGACGGCTAATGAAAAACTGTTTTTT. It is translated as CAIRQGTANEKLFF.

The chain links TRBV21-1 to TRBJ1-2. TRBV21-1 is an annotated pseudogene. The CDR3 sequence is 15 residues long. The CDR3 loop reads CASSDITDFNYGYTF. The CDR3 bases are TGTGCCAGCAGCGATATCACAGACTTTAACTATGGCTACACCTTC.

The chain has TRBV11-2 and TRBJ2-7; 7 positions match TRBD2. Trimming took 0 bases from V and 1 from J; bases not matched to a gene: 3. Germline assignment: CDR1 SGHAT and CDR2 FQNNGV. The CDR3 is made up of 15 amino acids. In nucleotides, the CDR3 is TGTGCCAGCAGCTTAGAGGGAGCGGGGTCCTACGAGCAGTACTTC. The encoded protein is CASSLEGAGSYEQYF.

This clone was picked up a small number of times. This chain links TRBV6-1 with TRBJ1-1; D might be TRBD1 (5 bases). Deletions cut 4 bases from V and 0 bases from J, with 9 bases between. The germline V gene has CDR1 MNHNS and CDR2 SASEGT. The CDR3 loop spans 14 amino acids. The CDR3 reads CASSAGYLNTEAFF. For the CDR3, the DNA is TGTGCCAGCAGTGCAGGGTACCTGAACACTGAAGCTTTCTTT.

V is TRBV6-6 and J is TRBJ1-2; D gene ambiguous. Trimming took 0 bases from V and 5 from J, leaving 7 bases between them. CDR3 size: 13 residues. Germline V gene data show CDR1 as MNHNY and CDR2 as SVGAGI (reference sequence). The CDR3 here is CASSYSWDYGYTF. The CDR3 bases are TGTGCCAGCAGTTACTCGTGGGATTATGGCTACACCTTC.

The rearrangement uses TRBV7-9 and TRBJ2-7; 8 bases agree with TRBD1. CDR1 and CDR2 (germline): SEHNR, FQNEAQ (reference sequence). The trim removed 5 bases at V and 5 bases at J, leaving 8 bases unmatched. The CDR3 is 14 amino acids. In nucleotides, the CDR3 is TGTGCCAGCAGCATCCTTCAGGGGGCCCACGAGCAGTACTTC. Amino acid sequence: CASSILQGAHEQYF.

In regard to this clone: Other DNA sequences in this sample translate to the same CDR3. This chain connects TRBV7-9 to TRBJ2-3; no reliable D call. The CDR3 sequence is 13 residues long. Per the germline V gene, CDR1 is SEHNR and CDR2 is FQNEAQ (reference sequence). V lost 3 bases, J lost 6 bases, and 10 bases lay in between. Here the CDR3 reads CASSLDLEDTQYF. In DNA, the CDR3 is TGTGCCAGCAGCTTGGACCTAGAGGATACGCAGTATTTT.

This clone came up a few times. The chain combines TRBV6-1 with TRBJ1-4; no clear D gene. Trimming removed 2 bases from V and 8 bases from J, with 15 bases in between. The germline V gene encodes CDR1 MNHNS and CDR2 SASEGT. This CDR3 has 15 amino acids. Here the CDR3 reads CASSEMGRSDEKLFF. The CDR3 DNA sequence: TGTGCCAGCAGTGAAATGGGGAGGTCGGACGAAAAACTGTTTTTT.

The V gene is TRBV6-1, the J gene TRBJ2-1; TRBD2 agrees at 14 bases. The length of the CDR3 is 15 residues. Per germline, CDR1 MNHNS and CDR2 SASEGT. Losses at the gene ends were 10 bases for V and 10 bases for J; bases not matched to a gene: 12. This CDR3 reads CANSPGLAGVREQFF. CDR3 bases: TGTGCCAACTCCCCGGGACTAGCGGGAGTCAGGGAGCAGTTCTTC.

The chain joins TRBV10-2 to TRBJ2-2; 9 positions agree with TRBD1. V was clipped by 7 bases and J by 5 bases; unmatched bases: 11. Looked up from germline, CDR1 is WSHSY and CDR2 is SAAADI. The CDR3 loop spans 16 amino acids. The CDR3 coding sequence is TGCGCCAGCATCCAAAGGGACAGGGCGAGAACCGGGGAGCTGTTTTTT. This codes for CASIQRDRARTGELFF.

This clone occurred a few times. The chain carries TRBV10-2 and TRBJ1-2; no definite D call. Trimming pared 8 bases from V and 0 bases from J, leaving 10 bases between. Germline V gene sequence: CDR1 WSHSY, CDR2 SAAADI. This CDR3 comprises 13 residues. The CDR3 loop is CASYFPANYGYTF. In DNA, the CDR3 is TGCGCCAGCTATTTTCCTGCTAACTATGGCTACACCTTC.

The genes are TRBV7-2 and TRBJ2-2, with 7 nucleotides matching TRBD1. This CDR3 has 16 residues. V lost 0 bases, J lost 6 bases, and 7 bases stayed unmatched. Germline V gene data show CDR1 as SGHTA and CDR2 as FQGNSA. The CDR3 nucleotides are TGTGCCAGCAGCTTAGCCCCCCTGGACAGGCCCGGGGAGCTGTTTTTT. This gives the protein CASSLAPLDRPGELFF.

This chain joins TRBV18 and TRBJ2-5, with a tentative D call TRBD1 (5 bases). The V end was cut by 2 bases, the J end by 2 bases, with 9 bases between. Germline CDR1 is KGHSH and CDR2 is LQKENI. There are 14 residues in the CDR3. In DNA form, the CDR3 reads TGTGCCAGCTCACCAGTCAGGGTACAAGAGACCCAGTACTTC. This sequence encodes CASSPVRVQETQYF.

The chain combines TRBV2 with TRBJ2-7; D gene unclear. CDR3 length: 12 amino acids. V was pared by 10 bases and J by 2 bases, with 12 bases between. Germline V lookup: CDR1 SNHLY, CDR2 FYNNEI. The chain's CDR3 is CATSSYTYEQYF. For the CDR3, the DNA is TGTGCCACCAGCAGCTATACCTACGAGCAGTACTTC. Supplemented by reference TRBV2 and TRBJ2-7, the full variable domain reads EPEVTQTPSHQVTQMGQEVILRCVPISNHLYFYWYRQILGQKVEFLVSFYNNEISEKSEIFDDQFSVERPDGSNFTLKIRSTKLEDSAMYFCATSSYTYEQYFGPGTRLTVT.

The chain has TRBV7-2 and TRBJ1-2; the D is unclear. Germline-derived CDR1 and CDR2 are SGHTA and FQGNSA. V was pared by 1 base and J by 5 bases, with 17 bases between. The CDR3 spans 16 residues. CDR3 loop: CASSLVPDLRNYGYTF. The CDR3, as DNA: TGTGCCAGCAGCTTAGTGCCAGATCTTCGGAATTATGGCTACACCTTC.

A word on this clone: The junction does not match germline at one end; this may be a read error. The chain is built from TRBV7-7 and TRBJ1-6; D may be TRBD1 (5 bases). There are 14 residues in the CDR3. Germline V gene lookup returns CDR1 SSHAT and CDR2 FNYEAQ (reference sequence). CDR3 loop: CASSLGGLGSPLHF. In DNA form, the CDR3 reads TGTGCTAGCAGCTTGGGGGGATTGGGATCACCCCTCCACTTT.

This chain uses TRBV10-2 with TRBJ2-4, with D unresolved. Germline V gene data show CDR1 as WSHSY and CDR2 as SAAADI. V was trimmed by 5 bases and J by 0 bases, leaving 14 bases between them. This CDR3 has 16 residues. CDR3 in amino acids: CASSKGTILAKNIQYF. The CDR3 bases are TGCGCCAGCAGTAAGGGCACAATACTAGCCAAAAACATTCAGTACTTC.

This chain uses TRBV5-1 with TRBJ2-7; 7 nucleotides match TRBD2. Germline V CDR1 and CDR2: SGHRS, YFSETQ. The CDR3 is made up of 13 amino acids. With 1 base clipped from V and 7 bases from J, the junction kept 5 bases outside the gene matches. The CDR3 reads CASSLQVAGEQYF. CDR3 nucleotide sequence: TGCGCCAGCAGCTTGCAGGTAGCGGGTGAGCAGTACTTC.

A note on this clone: Other nucleotide sequences from this sample produce the same CDR3. The chain is built from TRBV7-2 and TRBJ1-2; D is undetermined. V was trimmed by 5 bases and J by 2 bases, leaving 12 bases between them. CDR1 is SGHTA, CDR2 FQGNSA, per germline. This CDR3 comprises 14 residues. The CDR3 loop reads CASSLEAGNYGYTF. CDR3 coding DNA: TGTGCCAGCAGCCTAGAGGCGGGGAACTATGGCTACACCTTC.